Below, 21 T cell receptor beta chains from the same sample are listed, as sequenced in a study of cytomegalovirus exposure and HLA in healthy donors. The primer mix had 60 Vbeta and 13 Jbeta primers. The protocol was immunoSEQ multiplex PCR, while the TCRdb copy is restricted to in-frame clones and leaves out a portion. Of over 90,000 clones listed, 65% to 80% are singletons. The specimen sequenced was PBMCs. These receptors all come from a woman aged 70-85 years in good health and CMV-seropositive.

In the case of this clone: The same CDR3 also results from other DNA sequences found in this sample. The chain is built from TRBV28 and TRBJ2-7; TRBD1 aligns across 9 bases. Germline V gene sequence: CDR1 MDHEN, CDR2 SYDVKM. Trimming at V came to 4 bases and at J to 1 base, leaving 2 bases not matched to a gene. The CDR3 consists of 14 residues. In DNA form, the CDR3 reads TGTGCCAGCAGTTCGACAGGGGGTTCCTACGAGCAGTACTTC. Its protein product is CASSSTGGSYEQYF.

The V and J genes are TRBV28 and TRBJ1-5; the D gene is possibly TRBD1 (5 bases). V was clipped by 5 bases and J by 3 bases, with 14 bases between them. The V gene's germline CDR1 is MDHEN and CDR2 SYDVKM. This CDR3 spans 15 amino acids. The CDR3 DNA is TGTGCCAGCAGTCCCCCCAGGGTCTTCAATCAGCCCCAGCATTTT. This translates into CASSPPRVFNQPQHF.

The gene calls are TRBV11-1 and TRBJ2-7; 7 bases match TRBD2. The CDR3 is 14 amino acids. Germline CDR1 SGHAT, CDR2 FQDESV (reference sequence). V lost 5 bases and J lost 5; bases outside the gene matches: 9. Here the CDR3 reads CASSQDSGGNEQYF. The CDR3 DNA sequence: TGTGCCAGCAGCCAGGACTCCGGGGGGAACGAGCAGTACTTC.

This clone was seen once. The chain recombines TRBV28 with TRBJ1-1; 9 positions agree with TRBD1. V lost 8 bases and J lost 3; bases outside the gene matches: 16. CDR1 MDHEN and CDR2 SYDVKM come from the germline V gene. The CDR3 runs to 17 residues. CDR3 loop: CASPPGGDREGYTEAFF. CDR3 in DNA: TGTGCCAGCCCTCCGGGGGGGGACAGGGAGGGTTACACTGAAGCTTTCTTT.

The chain couples TRBV6-1 to TRBJ2-4, with a tentative D call TRBD1 (6 bases). With 7 bases removed from V and 2 bases from J, the gap between germline ends came to 12 bases. This CDR3 comprises 14 residues. Germline loops: CDR1 MNHNS, CDR2 SASEGT. The CDR3 nucleotides read TGTGCCAGCAAGTCACAGGGAACCAAAAACATTCAGTACTTC. Residues: CASKSQGTKNIQYF.

The sample holds a few counts of this clone. This chain joins TRBV21-1 and TRBJ2-7; the table calls TRBD2, which could not be checked here. TRBV21-1 counts as a pseudogene. This CDR3 is built from 15 residues. The CDR3 sequence is CASSNSGTSPLEQYF. The CDR3 coding sequence is TGTGCCAGCAGCAACTCCGGGACTAGCCCTCTCGAGCAGTACTTC.

A single count supports this clone. This chain uses TRBV27 with TRBJ2-1, with 7 bases identical to TRBD2. J gave up 3 bases and V 6 bases, and 8 bases lay outside the gene matches. CDR3 length: 15 residues. In germline, CDR1 is MNHEY, CDR2 SMNVEV (reference sequence). CDR3 protein: CASRVGGEFYNEQFF. In DNA, the CDR3 is TGTGCCAGCAGAGTTGGGGGGGAGTTCTACAATGAGCAGTTCTTC.

The chain couples TRBV19 to TRBJ2-2; D call uncertain. Trimming removed 10 bases from V and 0 bases from J, with 12 bases in between. Germline V gene data show CDR1 as LNHDA and CDR2 as SQIVND (reference sequence). The CDR3 is 14 residues long. The CDR3: CAIPPDSNTGELFF. The CDR3 nucleotides are TGTGCCATCCCGCCCGACTCGAACACCGGGGAGCTGTTTTTT.

A note on this clone: Other nucleotide sequences in the sample specify the same CDR3. The V gene is TRBV18, the J gene TRBJ1-5, with a weak D call TRBD1 (5 bases). Looked up from germline, CDR1 is KGHSH and CDR2 is LQKENI. V was shortened by 3 bases and J by 9 bases, with 18 bases between the two germline ends. CDR3 length: 15 amino acids. The CDR3 reads CASSPGGLSEWPQHF. Here the CDR3 DNA reads TGTGCCAGCTCACCGGGGGGACTGTCGGAATGGCCCCAGCATTTT.

DNA of the CDR3: TGCGCCAGCAGCTTGGAGCCCGGGGGGCAAGCTTTCTTT. This gives the protein CASSLEPGGQAFF. The chain combines TRBV5-1 with TRBJ1-1; maybe TRBD1 (6 bases). Germline V gene data show CDR1 as SGHRS and CDR2 as YFSETQ. The length of the CDR3 is 13 residues. V shed 0 bases and J shed 9 bases, with 12 bases lying between them.

This clone appeared a few times. The chain employs TRBV2 and TRBJ2-7; the match to TRBD2 covers 7 bases. The germline CDR1 and CDR2 sequences are SNHLY and FYNNEI. The V and J ends lost 4 bases and 6 bases, in that order; junction bases with no gene match: 9. The CDR3 is made up of 14 amino acids. For the CDR3, the DNA is TGTGCCAGCAGTGGCGGGCTGGGGGGGGGCGAGCAGTACTTC. It codes for CASSGGLGGGEQYF.

The rearrangement links TRBV5-5 to TRBJ2-7; 7 nucleotides line up with TRBD2. The germline V gene encodes CDR1 SGHKS and CDR2 YYEKEE (reference sequence). CDR3 length: 16 residues. J lost 4 bases, V lost 3 bases, and 13 bases had no gene match. The DNA of the CDR3 is TGTGCCAGCAGCTCCGGGACTACATTAATCATTTACGAGCAGTACTTC. Translation: CASSSGTTLIIYEQYF.

The J gene is TRBJ2-2, the V gene TRBV7-2; no clear D. Trimming stripped 3 bases from V and 2 bases from J, with 7 bases between. The CDR3 contains 14 residues. The germline V gene has CDR1 SGHTA and CDR2 FQGNSA. The DNA of the CDR3 is TGTGCCAGCAGCTTGAACAGAAACACCGGGGAGCTGTTTTTT. It codes for CASSLNRNTGELFF.

This clone was observed once. The chain uses TRBV5-1 and TRBJ2-3, with a weak D call TRBD2 (5 bases). The germline V and J ends were trimmed by 4 bases and 0 bases, with 9 bases remaining between them. The CDR3 has 14 amino acids. The germline gives CDR1 SGHRS, CDR2 YFSETQ. The CDR3, as DNA: TGCGCCAGCAGCAGAGCGGATAGCACAGATACGCAGTATTTT. Encoded protein: CASSRADSTDTQYF.

The chain is built from TRBV11-1 and TRBJ2-5, with 11 nucleotides matching TRBD1. This CDR3 has 15 amino acids. V shed 4 bases, J shed 0 bases, and the junction held 1 base outside the gene matches. The germline V gene encodes CDR1 SGHAT and CDR2 FQDESV (reference sequence). CDR3 residues: CASSSGQGDQETQYF. The CDR3 nucleotides are TGTGCCAGCAGCTCGGGACAGGGGGACCAAGAGACCCAGTACTTC.

The chain joins TRBV6-5 to TRBJ1-1; perhaps TRBD1 as D (6 bases). The CDR3 sequence is 12 residues long. CDR1 and CDR2 (germline): MNHEY, SVGAGI. V lost 7 bases and J 6 bases, leaving 12 bases between the germline ends. CDR3 sequence reads: CASTVQGAEAFF. For the CDR3, the DNA is TGTGCCAGCACCGTACAGGGCGCTGAAGCTTTCTTT.

This clone has only a few counts. The rearrangement links TRBV27 to TRBJ2-7, with D possibly TRBD2 on 6 matching bases. CDR1 is MNHEY and CDR2 is SMNVEV in the germline V gene (reference sequence). The CDR3 spans 16 residues. Trimming left V 5 bases short and J 4 bases short, with 21 bases between. The CDR3 region has the DNA TGTGCCAGCAGTCCGTTTTCCGGGACTGATGAATACGAGCAGTACTTC. It is translated as CASSPFSGTDEYEQYF.

In its sample, this clone was seen a few times. J is TRBJ2-7 and V is TRBV18; D ambiguous. There are 13 residues in the CDR3. The V gene lost 4 bases and the J gene lost 6 bases, with 13 bases spanning the gap. The germline V gene encodes CDR1 KGHSH and CDR2 LQKENI. The CDR3 here is CASSLTESAEQYF. CDR3 DNA sequence: TGTGCCAGCTCACTTACAGAATCGGCCGAGCAGTACTTC.

The gene calls are TRBV11-2 and TRBJ2-7; 14 bases map to TRBD2. Trimming removed 5 bases from V and 4 bases from J; junction bases left unmatched: 10. This CDR3 region has 17 residues. Germline lookup yields CDR1 SGHAT and CDR2 FQNNGV. DNA of the CDR3: TGTGCCAGCAGCCCACTCGGGACTAGCGGGGGAGGATACGAGCAGTACTTC. Protein product: CASSPLGTSGGGYEQYF.

This clone was observed a handful of times. The chain is built from TRBV2 and TRBJ2-7, with no clear D. Per the germline V gene, CDR1 is SNHLY and CDR2 is FYNNEI. The CDR3 is made up of 11 amino acids. Trimming stripped 7 bases from V and 4 bases from J, with 8 bases between. The CDR3 DNA reads TGTGCCAGCACCTACCAATACGAGCAGTACTTC. This sequence encodes CASTYQYEQYF.

The chain employs TRBV18 and TRBJ1-6, with D perhaps TRBD1 (6 bases). The CDR3 has 15 amino acids. Germline loops: CDR1 KGHSH, CDR2 LQKENI. With 3 bases removed from V and 5 bases from J, the gap between germline ends came to 11 bases. The CDR3 nucleotides read TGTGCCAGCTCACCCCCGGGACAAAATAATTCACCCCTCCACTTT. Protein product: CASSPPGQNNSPLHF. Combining the CDR3 with reference TRBV18 and TRBJ1-6 gives the whole variable domain NAGVMQNPRHLVRRRGQEARLRCSPMKGHSHVYWYRQLPEEGLKFMVYLQKENIIDESGMPKERFSAEFPKEGPSILRIQQVVRGDSAAYFCASSPPGQNNSPLHFGNGTRLTVT.